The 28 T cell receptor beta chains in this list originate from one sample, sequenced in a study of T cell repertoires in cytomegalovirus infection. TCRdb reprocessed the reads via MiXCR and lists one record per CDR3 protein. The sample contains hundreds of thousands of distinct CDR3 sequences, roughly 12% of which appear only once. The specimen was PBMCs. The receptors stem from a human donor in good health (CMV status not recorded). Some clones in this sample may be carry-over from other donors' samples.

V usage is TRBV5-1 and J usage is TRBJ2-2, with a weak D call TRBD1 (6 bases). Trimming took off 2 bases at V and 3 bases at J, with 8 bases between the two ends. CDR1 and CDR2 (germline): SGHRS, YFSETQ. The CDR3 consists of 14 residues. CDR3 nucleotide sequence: TGCGCCAGCAGCTTACAGGGATACACCGGGGAGCTGTTTTTT. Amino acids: CASSLQGYTGELFF.

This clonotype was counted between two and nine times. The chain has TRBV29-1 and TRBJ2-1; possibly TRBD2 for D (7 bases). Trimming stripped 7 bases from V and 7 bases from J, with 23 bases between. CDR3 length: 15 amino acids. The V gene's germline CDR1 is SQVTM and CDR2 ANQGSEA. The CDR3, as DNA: TGCAGCGCTGCCCGGGGGGCTAGTAATGATAATGAGCAGTTCTTC. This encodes CSAARGASNDNEQFF.

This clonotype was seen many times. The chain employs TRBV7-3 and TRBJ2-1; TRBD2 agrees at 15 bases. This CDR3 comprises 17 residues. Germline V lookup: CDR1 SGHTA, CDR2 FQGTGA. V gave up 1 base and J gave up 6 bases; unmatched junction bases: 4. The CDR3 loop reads CASSLSGLAGGRNEQFF. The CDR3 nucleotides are TGTGCCAGCAGCTTAAGCGGACTAGCGGGGGGGCGCAATGAGCAGTTCTTC.

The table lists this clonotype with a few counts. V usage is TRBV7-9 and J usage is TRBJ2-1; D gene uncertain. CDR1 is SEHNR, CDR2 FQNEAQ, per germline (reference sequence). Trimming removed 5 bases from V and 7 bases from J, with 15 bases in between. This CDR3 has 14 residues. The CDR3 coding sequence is TGTGCCAGCAGCCCCCCCGGGCGATGGAATGAGCAGTTCTTC. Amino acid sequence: CASSPPGRWNEQFF.

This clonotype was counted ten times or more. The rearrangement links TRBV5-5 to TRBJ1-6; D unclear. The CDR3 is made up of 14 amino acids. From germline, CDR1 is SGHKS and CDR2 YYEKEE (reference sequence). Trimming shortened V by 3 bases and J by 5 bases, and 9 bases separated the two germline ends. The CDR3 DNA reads TGTGCCAGCAGCTATGGGTTTAATAATTCACCCCTCCACTTT. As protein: CASSYGFNNSPLHF.

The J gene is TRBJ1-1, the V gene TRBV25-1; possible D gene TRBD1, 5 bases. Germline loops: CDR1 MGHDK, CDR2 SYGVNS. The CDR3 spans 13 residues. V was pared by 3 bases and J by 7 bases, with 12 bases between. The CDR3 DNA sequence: TGTGCCAGCAGTGATAATATGGGGGTTGAAGCTTTCTTT. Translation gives CASSDNMGVEAFF.

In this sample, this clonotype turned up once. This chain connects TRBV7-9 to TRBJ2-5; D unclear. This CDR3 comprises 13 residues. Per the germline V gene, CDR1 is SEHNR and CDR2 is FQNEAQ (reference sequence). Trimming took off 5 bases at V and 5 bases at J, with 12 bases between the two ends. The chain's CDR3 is CASSILDGETQYF. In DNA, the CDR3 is TGTGCCAGCAGCATACTCGACGGGGAGACCCAGTACTTC.

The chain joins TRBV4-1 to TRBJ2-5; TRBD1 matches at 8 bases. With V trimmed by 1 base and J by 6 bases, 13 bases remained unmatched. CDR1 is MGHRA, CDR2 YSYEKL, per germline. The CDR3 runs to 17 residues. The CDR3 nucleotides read TGCGCCAGCAGCCAAGGCAGACAGGGGCTAATAAGGCAGACCCAGTACTTC. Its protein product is CASSQGRQGLIRQTQYF.

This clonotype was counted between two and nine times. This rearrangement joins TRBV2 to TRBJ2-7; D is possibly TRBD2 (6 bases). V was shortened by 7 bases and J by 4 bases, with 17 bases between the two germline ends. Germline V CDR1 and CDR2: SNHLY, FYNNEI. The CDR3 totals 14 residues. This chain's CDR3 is CASNLVGEVYEQYF. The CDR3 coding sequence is TGTGCCAGCAACCTTGTGGGGGAGGTTTACGAGCAGTACTTC.

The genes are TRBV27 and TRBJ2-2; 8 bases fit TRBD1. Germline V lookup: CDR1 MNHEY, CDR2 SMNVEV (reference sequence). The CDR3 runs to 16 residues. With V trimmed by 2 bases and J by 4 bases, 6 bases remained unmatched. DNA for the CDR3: TGTGCCAGCAGTTTAGGGGGGACAGGAGCCACCGGGGAGCTGTTTTTT. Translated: CASSLGGTGATGELFF.

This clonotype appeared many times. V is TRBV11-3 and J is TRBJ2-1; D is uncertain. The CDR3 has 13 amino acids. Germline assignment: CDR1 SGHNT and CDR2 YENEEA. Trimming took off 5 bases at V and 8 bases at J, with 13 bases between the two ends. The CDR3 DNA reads TGTGCCAGCAGCCCTAAGGAGTCCGATGAGCAGTTCTTC. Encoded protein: CASSPKESDEQFF.

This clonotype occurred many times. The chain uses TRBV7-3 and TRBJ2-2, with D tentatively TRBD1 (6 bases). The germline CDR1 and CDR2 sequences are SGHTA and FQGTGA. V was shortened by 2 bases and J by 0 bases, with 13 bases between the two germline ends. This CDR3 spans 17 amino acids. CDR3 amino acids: CASSLVATGANTGELFF. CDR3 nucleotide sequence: TGTGCCAGCAGCTTAGTTGCGACAGGAGCGAACACCGGGGAGCTGTTTTTT.

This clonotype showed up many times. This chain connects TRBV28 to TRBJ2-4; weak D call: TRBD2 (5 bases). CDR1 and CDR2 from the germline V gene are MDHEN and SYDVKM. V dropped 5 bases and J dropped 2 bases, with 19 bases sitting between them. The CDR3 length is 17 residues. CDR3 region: CASSIGFMRESKNIQYF. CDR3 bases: TGTGCCAGCAGTATCGGTTTCATGAGGGAATCCAAAAACATTCAGTACTTC.

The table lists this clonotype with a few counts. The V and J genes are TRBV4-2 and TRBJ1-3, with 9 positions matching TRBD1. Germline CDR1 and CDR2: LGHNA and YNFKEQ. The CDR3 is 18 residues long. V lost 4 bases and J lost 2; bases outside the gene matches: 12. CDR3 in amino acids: CASSRSVGQGTAGNTIYF. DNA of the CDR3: TGTGCCAGCAGCCGGTCAGTAGGACAGGGGACTGCTGGAAACACCATATATTTT.

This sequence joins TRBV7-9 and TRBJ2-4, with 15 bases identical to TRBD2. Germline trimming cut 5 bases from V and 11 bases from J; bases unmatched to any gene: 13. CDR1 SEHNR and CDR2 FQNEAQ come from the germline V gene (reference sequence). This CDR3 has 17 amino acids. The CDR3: CASSPGTSGGQAVVQYF. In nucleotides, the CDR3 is TGTGCCAGCAGCCCAGGGACTAGCGGGGGGCAAGCGGTGGTTCAGTACTTC.

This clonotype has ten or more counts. CDR3 nucleotides: TGTGCCAGCAGCTTCCAGGCAGGGACAGAGACCCAGTACTTC. Protein: CASSFQAGTETQYF. J is TRBJ2-5 and V is TRBV5-5; D is possibly TRBD1 or TRBD2 (5 bases each). Trimming shortened V by 2 bases and J by 4 bases, and 12 bases separated the two germline ends. This CDR3 has 14 amino acids. Germline CDR1 is SGHKS and CDR2 is YYEKEE (reference sequence).

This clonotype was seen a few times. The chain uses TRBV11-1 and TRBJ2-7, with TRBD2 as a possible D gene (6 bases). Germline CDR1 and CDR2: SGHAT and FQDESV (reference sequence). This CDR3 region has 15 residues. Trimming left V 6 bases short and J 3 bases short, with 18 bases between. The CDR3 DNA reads TGTGCCAGCAGGGCAACAGGAGGGCATCGCTACGAGCAGTACTTC. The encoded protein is CASRATGGHRYEQYF. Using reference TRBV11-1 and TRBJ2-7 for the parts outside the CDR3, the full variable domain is EAEVAQSPRYKITEKSQAVAFWCDPISGHATLYWYRQILGQGPELLVQFQDESVVDDSQLPKDRFSAERLKGVDSTLKIQPAELGDSAMYLCASRATGGHRYEQYFGPGTRLTVT.

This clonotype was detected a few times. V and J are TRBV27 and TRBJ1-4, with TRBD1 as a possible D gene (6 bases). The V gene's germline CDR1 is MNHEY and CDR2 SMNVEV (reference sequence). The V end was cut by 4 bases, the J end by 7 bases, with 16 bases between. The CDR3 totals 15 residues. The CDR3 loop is CASSSRGTPFEKLFF. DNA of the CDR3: TGTGCCAGCAGTTCAAGGGGGACGCCGTTTGAAAAACTGTTTTTT.

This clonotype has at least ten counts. DNA for the CDR3: TGTGCCAGCAGCCCAACGTGGCGGCGGGGAGGGGCCAACGTCCTGACTTTC. Translating it yields CASSPTWRRGGANVLTF. The chain joins TRBV11-2 to TRBJ2-6, with a possible D match to TRBD2 (6 bases). The germline V gene has CDR1 SGHAT and CDR2 FQNNGV. The CDR3 spans 17 residues. V was cut by 5 bases and J by 4 bases, with 18 bases left in between.

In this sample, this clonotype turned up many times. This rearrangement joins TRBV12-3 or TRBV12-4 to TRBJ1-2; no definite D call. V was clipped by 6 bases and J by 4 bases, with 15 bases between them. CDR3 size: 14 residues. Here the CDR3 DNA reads TGTGCCAGCAGCTCGATGGTGGGTTTCTATGGCTACACCTTC. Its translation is CASSSMVGFYGYTF.

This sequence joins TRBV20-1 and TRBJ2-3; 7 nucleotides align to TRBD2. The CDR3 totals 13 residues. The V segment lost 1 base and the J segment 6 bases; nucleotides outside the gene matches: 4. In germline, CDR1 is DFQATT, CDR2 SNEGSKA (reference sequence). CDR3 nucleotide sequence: TGCAGTGCTAGAGTGGCGGGGGTGGATACGCAGTATTTT. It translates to CSARVAGVDTQYF.

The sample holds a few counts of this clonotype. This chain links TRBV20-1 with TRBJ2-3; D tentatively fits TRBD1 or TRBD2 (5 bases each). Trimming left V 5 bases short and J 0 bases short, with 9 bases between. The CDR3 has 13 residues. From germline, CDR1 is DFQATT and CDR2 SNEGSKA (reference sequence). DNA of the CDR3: TGCAGTGCTCCGGGACGGAGCACAGATACGCAGTATTTT. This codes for CSAPGRSTDTQYF.

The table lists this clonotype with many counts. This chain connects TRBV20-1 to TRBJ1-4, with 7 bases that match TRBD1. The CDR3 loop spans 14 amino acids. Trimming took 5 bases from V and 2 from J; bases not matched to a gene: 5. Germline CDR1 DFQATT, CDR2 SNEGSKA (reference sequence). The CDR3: CSAGTVWTNEKLFF. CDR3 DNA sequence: TGCAGTGCTGGGACAGTTTGGACTAATGAAAAACTGTTTTTT.

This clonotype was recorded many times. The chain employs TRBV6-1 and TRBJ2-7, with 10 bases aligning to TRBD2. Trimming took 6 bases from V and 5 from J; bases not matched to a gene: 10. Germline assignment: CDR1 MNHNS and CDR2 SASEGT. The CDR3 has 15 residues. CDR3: CASSPPGTSVNEQYF. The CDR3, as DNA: TGTGCCAGCAGCCCCCCCGGGACTAGCGTTAACGAGCAGTACTTC.

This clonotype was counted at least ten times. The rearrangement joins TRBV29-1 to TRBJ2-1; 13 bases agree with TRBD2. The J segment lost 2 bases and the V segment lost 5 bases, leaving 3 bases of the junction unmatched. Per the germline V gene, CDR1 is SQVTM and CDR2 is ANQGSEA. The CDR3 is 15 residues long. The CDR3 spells CSVRTSGSTYNEQFF. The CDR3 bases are TGCAGCGTTCGGACTAGCGGGAGTACCTACAATGAGCAGTTCTTC.

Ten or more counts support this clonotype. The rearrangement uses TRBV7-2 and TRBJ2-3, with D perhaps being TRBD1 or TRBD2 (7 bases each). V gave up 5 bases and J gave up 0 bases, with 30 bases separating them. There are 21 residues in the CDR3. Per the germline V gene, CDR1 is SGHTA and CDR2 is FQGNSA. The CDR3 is CASSLNPLLAKGGPSTDTQYF. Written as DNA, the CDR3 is TGTGCCAGCAGCCTAAATCCCCTACTAGCGAAAGGGGGCCCAAGCACAGATACGCAGTATTTT.

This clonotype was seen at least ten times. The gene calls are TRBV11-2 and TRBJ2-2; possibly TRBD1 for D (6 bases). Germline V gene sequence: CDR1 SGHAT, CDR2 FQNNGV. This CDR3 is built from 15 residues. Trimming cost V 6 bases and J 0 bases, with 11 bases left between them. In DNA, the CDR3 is TGTGCCAGCAGATCGGACAGCTCGAACACCGGGGAGCTGTTTTTT. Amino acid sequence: CASRSDSSNTGELFF. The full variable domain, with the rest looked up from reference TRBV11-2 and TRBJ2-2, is EAGVAQSPRYKIIEKRQSVAFWCNPISGHATLYWYQQILGQGPKLLIQFQNNGVVDDSQLPKDRFSAERLKGVDSTLKIQPAKLEDSAVYLCASRSDSSNTGELFFGEGSRLTVL.

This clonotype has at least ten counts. The CDR3 is CSVAPFPEHNEQFF. The CDR3 bases are TGCAGCGTTGCCCCTTTCCCGGAGCACAATGAGCAGTTCTTC. V is TRBV29-1 and J is TRBJ2-1; D uncertain. This CDR3 contains 14 residues. V lost 4 bases and J 5 bases, leaving 15 bases between the germline ends. The germline V gene encodes CDR1 SQVTM and CDR2 ANQGSEA.